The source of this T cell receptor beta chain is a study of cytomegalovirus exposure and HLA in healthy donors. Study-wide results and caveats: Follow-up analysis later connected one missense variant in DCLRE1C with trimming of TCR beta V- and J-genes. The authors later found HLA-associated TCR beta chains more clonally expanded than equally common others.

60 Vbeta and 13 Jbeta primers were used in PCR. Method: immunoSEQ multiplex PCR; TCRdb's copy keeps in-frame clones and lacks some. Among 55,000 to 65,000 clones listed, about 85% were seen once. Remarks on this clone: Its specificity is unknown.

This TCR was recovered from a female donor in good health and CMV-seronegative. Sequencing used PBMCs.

The CDR3 here is CAAPDRDTKDTGELFF. The CDR3 region has the DNA TGTGCCGCTCCGGACAGGGACACTAAGGACACCGGGGAGCTGTTTTTT. The chain has TRBV30 and TRBJ2-2; 8 nucleotides match TRBD1. Germline CDR1 reads GTSNPN; CDR2 reads SVGIG (reference sequence). The CDR3 is made up of 16 amino acids. Unmatched junction bases numbered 14, after V lost 8 bases and J lost 3 bases.